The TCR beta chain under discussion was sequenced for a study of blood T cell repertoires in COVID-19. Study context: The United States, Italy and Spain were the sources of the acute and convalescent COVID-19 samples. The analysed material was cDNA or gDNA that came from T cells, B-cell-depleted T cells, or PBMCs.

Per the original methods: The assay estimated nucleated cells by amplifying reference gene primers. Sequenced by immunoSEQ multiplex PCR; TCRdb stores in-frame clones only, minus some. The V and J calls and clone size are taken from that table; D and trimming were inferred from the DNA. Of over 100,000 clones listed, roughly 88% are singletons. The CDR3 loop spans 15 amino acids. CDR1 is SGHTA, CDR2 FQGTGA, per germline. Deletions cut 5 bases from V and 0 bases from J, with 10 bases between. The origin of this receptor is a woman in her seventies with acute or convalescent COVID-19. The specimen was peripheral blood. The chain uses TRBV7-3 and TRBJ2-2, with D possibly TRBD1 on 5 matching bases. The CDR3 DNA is TGTGCCAGCAGCATTGGGGCTGCGAACACCGGGGAGCTGTTTTTT. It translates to CASSIGAANTGELFF.